These 31 T cell receptor beta chains were all obtained from the same sample, sequenced in a study of cytomegalovirus exposure and HLA in healthy donors. PCR amplification relied on 60 Vbeta primers (plus 13 Jbeta primers). Assay used: immunoSEQ multiplex PCR; TCRdb lists only in-frame clones, some missing. The sample carries more than 95,000 clones, about 71% recorded once. Sequencing used PBMCs. Receptor source: a woman between 50 and 59 years old in good health and CMV-seronegative.

The rearrangement joins TRBV27 to TRBJ2-7, with TRBD2 matching over 8 bases. Germline V gene data show CDR1 as MNHEY and CDR2 as SMNVEV (reference sequence). This CDR3 spans 14 amino acids. After removal of 5 bases from V and 5 bases from J, the junction contained 8 bases not matched to a gene. The CDR3 DNA sequence: TGTGCCAGCAGTATCGCGGGAGGCATGAACGAGCAGTACTTC. It specifies CASSIAGGMNEQYF.

The table lists this clone with a few counts. The V gene is TRBV9, the J gene TRBJ2-3; weak D call: TRBD2 (6 bases). The CDR3 extends over 22 amino acids. In germline, CDR1 is SGDLS, CDR2 YYNGEE. Trimming cost V 0 bases and J 4 bases, with 33 bases left between them. DNA for the CDR3: TGTGCCAGCAGCGTAGGACGGCTAGTGGGAGGCCAAAGAGTGATAGCCGCAGATACGCAGTATTTT. Amino acid sequence: CASSVGRLVGGQRVIAADTQYF.

This clone was seen once. In nucleotides, the CDR3 is TGTGCCAGCAGCTTAAACTCAGGGGTCGGCTACGAGCAGTACTTC. Translating gives CASSLNSGVGYEQYF. The rearrangement joins TRBV11-3 to TRBJ2-7; a possible D gene is TRBD1 (6 bases). V dropped 2 bases and J dropped 3 bases, with 14 bases sitting between them. This CDR3 comprises 15 residues. CDR1 is SGHNT and CDR2 is YENEEA in the germline V gene.

This clone has only a few counts. The chain is built from TRBV15 and TRBJ2-4; no reliable D call. V lost 0 bases and J lost 0, with 9 bases in between. Germline values: CDR1 LNHNV, CDR2 YYDKDF (reference sequence). The CDR3 has 16 amino acids. CDR3 region: CATSRDPSLAKNIQYF. The CDR3 coding sequence is TGTGCCACCAGCAGAGACCCGTCACTAGCCAAAAACATTCAGTACTTC.

V and J are TRBV27 and TRBJ2-2; D remains unclear. CDR1 and CDR2 (germline): MNHEY, SMNVEV (reference sequence). There are 11 residues in the CDR3. The V gene lost 2 bases and the J gene lost 8 bases, with 3 bases spanning the gap. This CDR3 is CASSLLGELFF. For the CDR3, the DNA is TGTGCCAGCAGTTTACTGGGGGAGCTGTTTTTT.

This clone came up a few times. The gene calls are TRBV19 and TRBJ2-4, with TRBD2 matching 8 bases. V gave up 6 bases and J gave up 9 bases; unmatched junction bases: 10. CDR1 is LNHDA and CDR2 is SQIVND in the germline V gene (reference sequence). This CDR3 comprises 14 residues. CDR3 in amino acids: CASRGAGEGGIQYF. CDR3 nucleotide sequence: TGTGCCAGTAGGGGAGCGGGAGAAGGGGGCATTCAGTACTTC.

This chain connects TRBV7-7 to TRBJ2-2; possibly TRBD2 for D (6 bases). The germline V gene encodes CDR1 SSHAT and CDR2 FNYEAQ (reference sequence). Trimming stripped 5 bases from V and 1 base from J, with 8 bases between. CDR3 size: 14 residues. The CDR3 loop is CASSRDLNTGELFF. The CDR3 bases are TGTGCCAGCAGCCGGGACTTGAACACCGGGGAGCTGTTTTTT. Looking up the rest from reference TRBV7-7 and TRBJ2-2 gives the full variable domain: GAGVSQSPRYKVTKRGQDVTLRCDPISSHATLYWYQQALGQGPEFLTYFNYEAQPDKSGLPSDRFSAERPEGSISTLTIQRTEQRDSAMYRCASSRDLNTGELFFGEGSRLTVL.

The chain is built from TRBV30 and TRBJ2-7, with TRBD2 identical over 11 bases. Germline V CDR1 and CDR2: GTSNPN, SVGIG (reference sequence). Losses at the gene ends were 3 bases for V and 4 bases for J; bases not matched to a gene: 5. This CDR3 has 14 residues. The CDR3 here is CAWRALAGAYEQYF. The DNA of the CDR3 is TGTGCCTGGAGAGCACTAGCGGGAGCTTACGAGCAGTACTTC.

This clone turned up a few times. The chain joins TRBV7-9 to TRBJ2-2; no definite D call. The CDR3 runs 12 residues. Looked up from germline, CDR1 is SEHNR and CDR2 is FQNEAQ (reference sequence). The V end lost 3 bases, the J end lost 6 bases, and 5 bases lay between the germline ends. CDR3 nucleotide sequence: TGTGCCAGCAGCTTTCGAGCCGGGGAGCTGTTTTTT. It specifies CASSFRAGELFF.

This chain joins TRBV7-2 and TRBJ1-1, with D maybe TRBD1 (5 bases). The CDR3 consists of 13 residues. V was shortened by 2 bases and J by 7 bases, with 11 bases between the two germline ends. CDR1 is SGHTA, CDR2 FQGNSA, per germline. CDR3 DNA sequence: TGTGCCAGCAGCTTACAGGGTGTCTTTGAAGCTTTCTTT. This gives the protein CASSLQGVFEAFF.

In this sample, this clone turned up a few times. V gene TRBV2 combines with J gene TRBJ2-7; TRBD2 matches at 12 bases. The CDR3 sequence is 16 residues long. Germline assignment: CDR1 SNHLY and CDR2 FYNNEI. The ends lost 2 bases at V and 3 bases at J; junction bases unmatched: 5. The CDR3 coding sequence is TGTGCCAGCAGTGAACAACTAGCGGGAGGCCTCTACGAGCAGTACTTC. It codes for CASSEQLAGGLYEQYF.

This rearrangement joins TRBV6-6 to TRBJ2-1, with TRBD1 matching over 10 bases. V dropped 5 bases and J dropped 4; count of bases not matched to a gene: 8. The germline CDR1 and CDR2 sequences are MNHNY and SVGAGI (reference sequence). The CDR3 length is 16 residues. The CDR3 is CASSQFPGQGYNEQFF. The CDR3 DNA reads as TGTGCCAGCAGTCAATTCCCGGGACAGGGGTACAATGAGCAGTTCTTC.

The rearrangement uses TRBV7-9 and TRBJ2-7, with a tentative D call TRBD2 (5 bases). The CDR3 has 13 residues. The V gene lost 7 bases and the J gene lost 2 bases, with 12 bases spanning the gap. The germline V gene has CDR1 SEHNR and CDR2 FQNEAQ (reference sequence). The CDR3, as DNA: TGTGCCAGCACCCTACGGGGAGCCTACGAGCAGTACTTC. It codes for CASTLRGAYEQYF. The full variable domain, rest sourced from reference TRBV7-9 and TRBJ2-7, is DTGVSQNPRHKITKRGQNVTFRCDPISEHNRLYWYRQTLGQGPEFLTYFQNEAQLEKSRLLSDRFSAERPKGSFSTLEIQRTEQGDSAMYLCASTLRGAYEQYFGPGTRLTVT.

A few counts support this clone. The CDR3 protein is CAWAGTVLYEQYF. DNA for the CDR3: TGTGCCTGGGCAGGGACTGTCCTCTACGAGCAGTACTTC. The chain employs TRBV30 and TRBJ2-7; possible D gene TRBD2, 6 bases. The germline V gene has CDR1 GTSNPN and CDR2 SVGIG (reference sequence). V was cut by 5 bases and J by 3 bases, with 14 bases left in between. The CDR3 spans 13 residues. Together with reference TRBV30 and TRBJ2-7, the CDR3 gives the full variable domain: SQTIHQWPATLVQPVGSPLSLECTVEGTSNPNLYWYRQAAGRGLQLLFYSVGIGQISSEVPQNLSASRPQDRQFILSSKKLLLSDSGFYLCAWAGTVLYEQYFGPGTRLTVT.

This clone is a singleton in its sample. The chain combines TRBV27 with TRBJ2-7; D gene unclear. CDR3 length: 9 residues. V was pared by 9 bases and J by 5 bases, with 5 bases between. Germline CDR1 MNHEY, CDR2 SMNVEV (reference sequence). CDR3 DNA sequence: TGTGCCAGACATAACGAGCAGTACTTC. This translates into CARHNEQYF.

The genes are TRBV11-3 and TRBJ2-1; D is unresolved. The CDR3 is 12 residues long. The V end was cut by 1 base, the J end by 8 bases, with 6 bases between. Germline CDR1 SGHNT, CDR2 YENEEA. The CDR3 nucleotides read TGTGCCAGCAGCTTAGGTCAGGATGAGCAGTTCTTC. Amino acid sequence: CASSLGQDEQFF.

This clone was picked up a small number of times. This chain joins TRBV7-9 and TRBJ1-1, with no clear D. The V gene's germline CDR1 is SEHNR and CDR2 FQNEAQ (reference sequence). This CDR3 is built from 15 residues. V lost 5 bases and J 0 bases, leaving 13 bases between the germline ends. As DNA, the CDR3 is TGTGCCAGCAGCCCCAATCTTGAGCTGAACACTGAAGCTTTCTTT. Translating it yields CASSPNLELNTEAFF.

The chain has TRBV15 and TRBJ1-3; D is ambiguous. V gave up 1 base and J gave up 4 bases, with 8 bases separating them. This CDR3 has 14 residues. Germline V lookup: CDR1 LNHNV, CDR2 YYDKDF (reference sequence). The CDR3 sequence is CATSRASLGNTIYF. CDR3 DNA sequence: TGTGCCACCAGCAGAGCGTCCTTGGGAAACACCATATATTTT.

This clone was seen only a few times. The chain employs TRBV19 and TRBJ1-1; 8 nucleotides line up with TRBD1. The CDR3 covers 17 residues. V was clipped by 4 bases and J by 3 bases; unmatched bases: 13. The germline CDR1 and CDR2 sequences are LNHDA and SQIVND (reference sequence). CDR3 coding DNA: TGTGCCAGTAGTAGCCCACACAGGGGGGGGCAACACACTGAAGCTTTCTTT. Translated: CASSSPHRGGQHTEAFF.

V gene TRBV6-1 combines with J gene TRBJ2-7, with D unclear. CDR3 length equals 13 residues. Germline-derived CDR1 and CDR2 are MNHNS and SASEGT. V was trimmed by 8 bases and J by 8 bases, leaving 19 bases between them. This CDR3 reads CASVEPAEYQQYF. The CDR3 region has the DNA TGTGCCAGCGTAGAACCCGCTGAGTACCAGCAGTACTTC.

The chain carries TRBV6-4 and TRBJ2-5; TRBD2 might be the D (6 bases). Per the germline V gene, CDR1 is MRHNA and CDR2 is SNTAGT. Trimming removed 5 bases from V and 3 bases from J, with 10 bases in between. The CDR3 covers 13 residues. The CDR3 region is CASSREMEETQYF. The CDR3 bases are TGTGCCAGCAGTCGGGAGATGGAAGAGACCCAGTACTTC.

The chain links TRBV20-1 to TRBJ2-7; D not certain. V shed 5 bases and J shed 0 bases, with 5 bases lying between them. There are 11 residues in the CDR3. Germline V CDR1 and CDR2: DFQATT, SNEGSKA (reference sequence). CDR3 in DNA: TGCAGTGCTCCGCGCTCCTACGAGCAGTACTTC. This codes for CSAPRSYEQYF.

V is TRBV5-1 and J is TRBJ1-1; maybe TRBD1 (6 bases). V gave up 7 bases and J gave up 0 bases, with 13 bases separating them. CDR1 SGHRS and CDR2 YFSETQ come from the germline V gene. The CDR3 is made up of 14 amino acids. The CDR3 coding sequence is TGCGCCAGCCAAGAACAGGGCTTGAACACTGAAGCTTTCTTT. Encoded protein: CASQEQGLNTEAFF.

In the case of this clone: One end of the junction is discordant with germline, which a read error may explain. This specimen includes other DNA sequences encoding the same CDR3. V and J are TRBV7-9 and TRBJ1-1; D gene unclear. The CDR3 has 12 amino acids. The germline V gene encodes CDR1 SEHNR and CDR2 FQNEAQ (reference sequence). The CDR3 DNA is TGTTCCAGCAGCCGGGAGAACACTGAAGCTTTCTTT. Amino acid sequence: CSSSRENTEAFF. The entire variable domain, with the rest obtained from reference TRBV7-9 and TRBJ1-1, is as follows: DTGVSQNPRHKITKRGQNVTFRCDPISEHNRLYWYRQTLGQGPEFLTYFQNEAQLEKSRLLSDRFSAERPKGSFSTLEIQRTEQGDSAMYLCSSSRENTEAFFGQGTRLTVV.

This rearrangement joins TRBV29-1 to TRBJ2-7; the match to TRBD1 covers 8 bases. Germline-derived CDR1 and CDR2 are SQVTM and ANQGSEA. The CDR3 extends over 11 amino acids. J gave up 4 bases and V 5 bases, and 1 base lay outside the gene matches. The CDR3 region has the DNA TGCAGCGTTCGGGACAGGTACGAGCAGTACTTC. Translated, it gives CSVRDRYEQYF.

The V and J genes are TRBV30 and TRBJ1-2, with D possibly matching TRBD1 (6 bases). Trimming took 0 bases from V and 8 from J, leaving 16 bases between them. The germline V gene encodes CDR1 GTSNPN and CDR2 SVGIG (reference sequence). The CDR3 length is 14 residues. CDR3 loop: CAWSVFQGRHGYTF. The CDR3, as DNA: TGTGCCTGGAGTGTATTCCAGGGGCGGCACGGCTACACCTTC.

The chain employs TRBV6-5 and TRBJ2-4, with D hard to call. Per the germline V gene, CDR1 is MNHEY and CDR2 is SVGAGI. The CDR3 has 15 residues. Trimming removed 5 bases at V and 2 bases at J, with 13 bases between. CDR3 protein: CASSARLLTKNIQYF. The DNA for the CDR3 is TGTGCCAGCAGTGCTAGATTGCTAACCAAAAACATTCAGTACTTC.

The CDR3, as DNA: TGTGCCAGCAGCTTATCGGCGGGGGGGGAGACCCAGTACTTC. It codes for CASSLSAGGETQYF. This sequence joins TRBV7-9 and TRBJ2-5, with 9 bases aligning to TRBD2. V was clipped by 2 bases and J by 5 bases; unmatched bases: 3. CDR1 and CDR2 from the germline V gene are SEHNR and FQNEAQ (reference sequence). The length of the CDR3 is 14 residues. Full variable domain (missing parts from reference TRBV7-9 and TRBJ2-5): DTGVSQNPRHKITKRGQNVTFRCDPISEHNRLYWYRQTLGQGPEFLTYFQNEAQLEKSRLLSDRFSAERPKGSFSTLEIQRTEQGDSAMYLCASSLSAGGETQYFGPGTRLLVL.

This chain links TRBV9 with TRBJ1-6; D not certain. The germline gives CDR1 SGDLS, CDR2 YYNGEE. The CDR3 extends over 13 amino acids. V shed 4 bases and J shed 10 bases, with 12 bases lying between them. The CDR3: CASSTRPGSPLHF. Here the CDR3 DNA reads TGTGCCAGCAGCACTCGACCAGGCTCACCCCTCCACTTT. The variable domain in full, completed from reference TRBV9 and TRBJ1-6, reads DSGVTQTPKHLITATGQRVTLRCSPRSGDLSVYWYQQSLDQGLQFLIQYYNGEERAKGNILERFSAQQFPDLHSELNLSSLELGDSALYFCASSTRPGSPLHFGNGTRLTVT.

The chain carries TRBV6-1 and TRBJ1-5; perhaps TRBD1 as D (5 bases). Germline V gene sequence: CDR1 MNHNS, CDR2 SASEGT. The CDR3 runs 15 residues. The V end was cut by 1 base, the J end by 8 bases, with 15 bases between. CDR3 nucleotide sequence: TGTGCCAGCAGTGAAGGGGGTGGGGGAGGTGAGCCCCAGCATTTT. This translates into CASSEGGGGGEPQHF.

This clone has just one count. The gene calls are TRBV27 and TRBJ2-3; D possibly corresponds to TRBD2 (6 bases). CDR1 is MNHEY, CDR2 SMNVEV, per germline (reference sequence). V lost 5 bases and J lost 2, with 17 bases in between. This CDR3 contains 16 residues. The CDR3 DNA sequence: TGTGCCAGCAGTCCCCTACCGGGACTCCCCACAGATACGCAGTATTTT. This encodes CASSPLPGLPTDTQYF.